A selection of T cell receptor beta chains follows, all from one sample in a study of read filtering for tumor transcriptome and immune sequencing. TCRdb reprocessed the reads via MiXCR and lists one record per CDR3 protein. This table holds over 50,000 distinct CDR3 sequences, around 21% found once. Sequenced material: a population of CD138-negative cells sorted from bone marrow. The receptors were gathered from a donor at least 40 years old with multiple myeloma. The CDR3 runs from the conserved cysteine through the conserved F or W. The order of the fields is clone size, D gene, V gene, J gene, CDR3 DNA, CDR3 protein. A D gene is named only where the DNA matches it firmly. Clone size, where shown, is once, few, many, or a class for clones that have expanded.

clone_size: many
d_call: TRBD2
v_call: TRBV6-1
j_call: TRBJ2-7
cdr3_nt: TGTGCCAGCAGTGGAGGGGACGGGGGGAAGCAGTACTTC
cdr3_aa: CASSGGDGGKQYF

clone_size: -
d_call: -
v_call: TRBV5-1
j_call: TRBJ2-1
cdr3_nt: TGCGCCACCCGGCCCTTTACCGGGCGGGATGAGCAGTTCTTC
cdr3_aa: CATRPFTGRDEQFF

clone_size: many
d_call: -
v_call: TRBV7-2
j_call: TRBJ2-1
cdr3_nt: TGTGCCAGCAGCCTCCGGGCGGGGACCTCGGATGAGCAGTTCTTC
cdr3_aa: CASSLRAGTSDEQFF

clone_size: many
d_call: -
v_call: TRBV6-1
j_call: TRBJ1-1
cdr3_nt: TGTGCCAGCAGGGGGGGGGGTTCGAACACTGAAGCTTTCTTT
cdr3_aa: CASRGGGSNTEAFF

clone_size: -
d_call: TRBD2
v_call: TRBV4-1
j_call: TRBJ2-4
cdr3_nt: TGCGTCAGCAGCGGGGCAGGATGGGGCAAAAACATTCAGTACTTT
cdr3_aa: CVSSGAGWGKNIQYF

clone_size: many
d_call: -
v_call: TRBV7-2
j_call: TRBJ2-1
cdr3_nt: TGTGCCAGCAGCTTAAAAGTGGGGGTGGGTGAGCAGTTCTTC
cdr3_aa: CASSLKVGVGEQFF

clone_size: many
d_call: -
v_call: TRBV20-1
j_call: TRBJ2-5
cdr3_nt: TGCAGTGTTTCACAACCTGGAAGTGGGACCCAGTACTTC
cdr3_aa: CSVSQPGSGTQYF

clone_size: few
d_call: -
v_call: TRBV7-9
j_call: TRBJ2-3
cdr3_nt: TGTGCCAGCAGCTCACTGCCGGGACAAGTCACAGATACGCAGTATTTT
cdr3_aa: CASSSLPGQVTDTQYF

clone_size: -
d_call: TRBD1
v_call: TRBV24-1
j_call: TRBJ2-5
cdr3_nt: TGTGCACCCAGTGACCAACAAACCACAGGGGGCCGAGAGACCCAGTACTTC
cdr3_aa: CAPSDQQTTGGRETQYF

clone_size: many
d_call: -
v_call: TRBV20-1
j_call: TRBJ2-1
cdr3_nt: TGCAGTGCAATTAATACTGGGGGGCTCAATGAGCAGTTCTTC
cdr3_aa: CSAINTGGLNEQFF

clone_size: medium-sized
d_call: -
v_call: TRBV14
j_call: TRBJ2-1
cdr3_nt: TGTGCCAGCAGCCAAACTCTAGCAGGCTCCTACAATGAGCAGTTCTTC
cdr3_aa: CASSQTLAGSYNEQFF

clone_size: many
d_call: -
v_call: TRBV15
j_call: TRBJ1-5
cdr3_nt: TGTGCCACCAGCAGAGAGGGCCCGACGGGGGGAAAGTATAGCAATCAGCCCCAGCATTTT
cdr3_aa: CATSREGPTGGKYSNQPQHF

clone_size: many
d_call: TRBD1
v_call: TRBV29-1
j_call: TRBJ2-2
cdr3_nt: TGCAGCGTTGACAGGGGGACCACCGGGGAGCTGTTTTTT
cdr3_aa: CSVDRGTTGELFF

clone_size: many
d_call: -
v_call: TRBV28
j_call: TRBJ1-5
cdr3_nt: TGTGCCAGCAGTTTAAGCCAGCAGGGACAGCCCCAGCATTTT
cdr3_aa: CASSLSQQGQPQHF

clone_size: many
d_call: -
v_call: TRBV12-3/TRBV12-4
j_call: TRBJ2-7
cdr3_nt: TGTGCCAGCAGTGCCCGGGACGGCTCCTACGAGCAGTACTTC
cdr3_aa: CASSARDGSYEQYF

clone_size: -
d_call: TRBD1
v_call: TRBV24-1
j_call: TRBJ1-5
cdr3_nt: TGTGCCACCAAACAGGGGGACAATCAGCCCCAGCATTTT
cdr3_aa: CATKQGDNQPQHF

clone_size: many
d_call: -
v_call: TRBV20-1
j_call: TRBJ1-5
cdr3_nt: TGCAGTGCTAGTTCGGGAGGTCAGCCCCAGCATTTT
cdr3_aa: CSASSGGQPQHF

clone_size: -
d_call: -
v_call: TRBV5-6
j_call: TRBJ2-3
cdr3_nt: TGTGCCAGCAGCTTACTCGGAGTCTCTAGCACAGATACGCAGTATTTT
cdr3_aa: CASSLLGVSSTDTQYF

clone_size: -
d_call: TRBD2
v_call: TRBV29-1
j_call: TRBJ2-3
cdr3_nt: TGCAGCCTTCGACTAGCGGGAGGGGATACGCAGTATTTT
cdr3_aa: CSLRLAGGDTQYF

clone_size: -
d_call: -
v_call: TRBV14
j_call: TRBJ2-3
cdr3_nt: TGTGCCGGCAGTCGGGGGAGCCTTACGCAGTATTTT
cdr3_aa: CAGSRGSLTQYF

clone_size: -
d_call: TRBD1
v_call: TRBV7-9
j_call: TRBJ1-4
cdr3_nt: TGTGCCAGCACCAAAGGGACAGGGGAAGGAAAACTGTTTTTT
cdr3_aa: CASTKGTGEGKLFF

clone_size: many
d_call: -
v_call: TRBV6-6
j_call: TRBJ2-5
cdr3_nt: TGTGCCAGCAGGACGGGAAACAGGGTAGGCGAGACCCAGTACTTC
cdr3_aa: CASRTGNRVGETQYF

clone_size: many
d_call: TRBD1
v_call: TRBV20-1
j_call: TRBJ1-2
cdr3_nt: TGCAGTGCTAGCTCCACATCGACAGGGACTGGCTACACCTTC
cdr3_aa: CSASSTSTGTGYTF

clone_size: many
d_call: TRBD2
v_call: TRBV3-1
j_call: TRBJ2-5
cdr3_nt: TGTGCCAGCAGCCAAGAACCGGGACTAGCGGGAGAGACCCAGTACTTC
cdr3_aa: CASSQEPGLAGETQYF

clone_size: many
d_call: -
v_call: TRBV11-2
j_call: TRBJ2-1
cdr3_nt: TGTGCCAGCAGCTTAGAACCGTCCTACAATGAGCAGTTCTTC
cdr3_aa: CASSLEPSYNEQFF

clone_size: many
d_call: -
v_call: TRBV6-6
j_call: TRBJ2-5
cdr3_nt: TGTGCCAGCAGTTATGGGGAGACCCAGTACTTC
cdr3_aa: CASSYGETQYF

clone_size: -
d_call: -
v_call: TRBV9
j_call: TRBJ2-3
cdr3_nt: TGTGCCAGCAGCGTAAGGCAAGAGGGCGCAGATACGCAGTATTTT
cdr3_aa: CASSVRQEGADTQYF

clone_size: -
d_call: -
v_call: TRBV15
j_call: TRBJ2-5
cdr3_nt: TGTGCCACCTCTTCCGGGGTGCAAGAGACCCAGTACTTC
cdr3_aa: CATSSGVQETQYF

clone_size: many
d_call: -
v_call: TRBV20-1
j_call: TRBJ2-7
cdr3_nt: TGCAGTGGACAGAACGCAGGATGGGACGAGCAGTACTTC
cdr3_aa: CSGQNAGWDEQYF

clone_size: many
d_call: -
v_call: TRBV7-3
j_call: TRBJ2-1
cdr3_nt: TGTGCCAGCAGCTCGACCAGTACTGGGTTGAATGAGCAGTTCTTC
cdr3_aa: CASSSTSTGLNEQFF

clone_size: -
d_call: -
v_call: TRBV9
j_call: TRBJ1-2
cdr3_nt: TGTGCCAGCAGCGTAGGAGGGGATCTCTATGGCTACACCTTC
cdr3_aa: CASSVGGDLYGYTF

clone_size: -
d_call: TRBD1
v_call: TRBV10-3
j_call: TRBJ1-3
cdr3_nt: TGTGCCATCAGTGGAGGACAGGCTGGAAACACCATATATTTT
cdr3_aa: CAISGGQAGNTIYF

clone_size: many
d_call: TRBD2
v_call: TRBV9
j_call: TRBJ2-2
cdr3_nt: TGTGCCAGCAGCCAACTGAGCGGGGGGTCTGCGAACACCGGGGAGCTGTTTTTT
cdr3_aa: CASSQLSGGSANTGELFF

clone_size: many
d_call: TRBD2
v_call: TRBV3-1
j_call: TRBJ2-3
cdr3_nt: TGTGCCAGCAGCCGCGGGGGGGCAGGCACAGATACGCAGTATTTT
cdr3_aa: CASSRGGAGTDTQYF

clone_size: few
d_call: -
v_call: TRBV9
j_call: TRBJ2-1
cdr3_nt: TGTGCCAGCAGCTCCAGACGGATGAGCTCCTACAATGAGCAGTTCTTC
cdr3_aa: CASSSRRMSSYNEQFF